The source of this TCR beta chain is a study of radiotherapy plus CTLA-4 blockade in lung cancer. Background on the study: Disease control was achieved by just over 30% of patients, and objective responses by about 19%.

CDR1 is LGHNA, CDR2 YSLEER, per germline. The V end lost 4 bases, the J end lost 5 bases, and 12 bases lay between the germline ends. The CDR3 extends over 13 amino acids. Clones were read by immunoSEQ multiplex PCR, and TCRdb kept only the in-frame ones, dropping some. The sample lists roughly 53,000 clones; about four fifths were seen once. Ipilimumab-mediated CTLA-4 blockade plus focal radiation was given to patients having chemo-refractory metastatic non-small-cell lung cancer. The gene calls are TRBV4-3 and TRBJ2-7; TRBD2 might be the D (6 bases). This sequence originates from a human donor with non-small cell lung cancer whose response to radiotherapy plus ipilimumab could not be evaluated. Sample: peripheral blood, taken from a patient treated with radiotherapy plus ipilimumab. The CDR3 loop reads CASSRSRGNEQYF. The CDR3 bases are TGCGCCAGCAGCCGGTCTCGGGGGAACGAGCAGTACTTC.